These 21 T cell receptor beta chains originate from one sample sequenced in a study of metastatic and nonmetastatic thyroid tumors. No patient received treatment before thyroid surgery. TCRdb redid the clone calls on the PCR reads using MiXCR. This table has 43,000 or so clones, roughly 4% appearing once. The material sequenced was blood. The origin of the receptors is a female donor with papillary thyroid cancer or a benign thyroid nodule (not recorded which). Some clones in this sample may be carry-over from other donors' samples.

In this sample, this clone turned up many times. The chain carries TRBV19 and TRBJ2-1; D unresolved. V was cut by 3 bases and J by 0 bases, with 9 bases left in between. CDR1 is LNHDA, CDR2 SQIVND, per germline (reference sequence). The length of the CDR3 is 15 residues. DNA for the CDR3: TGTGCCAGTAGTATTGACTTTAGCTCCTACAATGAGCAGTTCTTC. Its translation is CASSIDFSSYNEQFF.

V and J are TRBV11-2 and TRBJ1-2, with D tentatively TRBD1 (6 bases). The CDR3 sequence is 15 residues long. Looked up from germline, CDR1 is SGHAT and CDR2 is FQNNGV. V was trimmed by 4 bases and J by 4 bases, leaving 16 bases between them. The CDR3 protein is CASSSQGGSGYGYTF. CDR3 bases: TGTGCCAGCAGCTCCCAAGGGGGTTCGGGCTATGGCTACACCTTC.

The sample holds a few counts of this clone. The V gene is TRBV28, the J gene TRBJ1-2; possibly TRBD1 for D (5 bases). Looked up from germline, CDR1 is MDHEN and CDR2 is SYDVKM. This CDR3 is built from 12 residues. Trimming removed 2 bases at V and 11 bases at J, with 12 bases between. In DNA form, the CDR3 reads TGTGCCAGCAGTTTAATGGGGGTCCGATACACCTTC. Protein product: CASSLMGVRYTF.

This clone was seen at least ten times. The V and J genes are TRBV30 and TRBJ2-3; TRBD1 or TRBD2 may be the D gene (5 bases each). This CDR3 is built from 12 residues. V lost 4 bases to trimming and J lost 7 bases, with 12 bases between them. Germline CDR1 reads GTSNPN; CDR2 reads SVGIG (reference sequence). The CDR3 DNA is TGTGCCTGGAACTACAGGAGGAATACGCAGTATTTT. It yields the protein CAWNYRRNTQYF.

The table lists this clone with many counts. V usage is TRBV5-1 and J usage is TRBJ1-1, with D hard to call. CDR1 and CDR2 (germline): SGHRS, YFSETQ. Trimming took 0 bases from V and 1 from J, leaving 10 bases between them. The CDR3 length is 15 residues. CDR3 sequence: CASSLGDFANTEAFF. The CDR3 DNA reads TGCGCCAGCAGCTTGGGGGATTTTGCGAACACTGAAGCTTTCTTT.

This clone was found many times. Additional DNA sequences in this sample encode the identical CDR3. V and J are TRBV30 and TRBJ2-5; TRBD2 matches at 9 bases. In germline, CDR1 is GTSNPN, CDR2 SVGIG (reference sequence). The CDR3 has 15 residues. The V and J ends lost 3 bases and 1 base, in that order; junction bases with no gene match: 6. The CDR3 region is CAWRVLAGPQETQYF. Written as DNA, the CDR3 is TGTGCCTGGAGAGTACTAGCGGGCCCCCAAGAGACCCAGTACTTC. Combining the CDR3 with reference TRBV30 and TRBJ2-5 gives the whole variable domain SQTIHQWPATLVQPVGSPLSLECTVEGTSNPNLYWYRQAAGRGLQLLFYSVGIGQISSEVPQNLSASRPQDRQFILSSKKLLLSDSGFYLCAWRVLAGPQETQYFGPGTRLLVL.

This clone was seen ten or more times. The chain couples TRBV30 to TRBJ1-5, with no clear D. V dropped 0 bases and J dropped 6 bases, with 9 bases sitting between them. The CDR3 contains 13 residues. Germline values: CDR1 GTSNPN, CDR2 SVGIG (reference sequence). CDR3 amino acids: CAWSVGMAQPQHF. Written as DNA, the CDR3 is TGTGCCTGGAGTGTAGGGATGGCTCAGCCCCAGCATTTT.

The CDR3 DNA sequence: TGCAGTGCTAGGCGGCAGGGGGCGGACGAGCAGTACTTC. It yields the protein CSARRQGADEQYF. This chain connects TRBV20-1 to TRBJ2-7, with 8 bases lining up with TRBD1. The trim removed 3 bases at V and 5 bases at J, leaving 6 bases unmatched. Germline CDR1 reads DFQATT; CDR2 reads SNEGSKA (reference sequence). There are 13 residues in the CDR3.

This clone was seen only a few times. At one boundary the junction diverges from the germline segment, which might be a read error. The chain uses TRBV6-1 and TRBJ1-1; D might be TRBD1 (6 bases). Per germline, CDR1 MNHNS and CDR2 SASEGT. The CDR3 loop spans 14 amino acids. This chain's CDR3 is CASSEDRENTESFF. The CDR3 region has the DNA TGTGCCAGCAGTGAAGACAGGGAGAACACTGAATCTTTCTTT.

As concerns this clone: At one end the junction does not follow the germline gene, possibly because of a read error. The DNA for the CDR3 is TGTGCCAGCAGCCAAGTGGCTAGCGAGGGTTACAATGAGCAGCTCTTC. It is translated as CASSQVASEGYNEQLF. V usage is TRBV3-1 and J usage is TRBJ2-1, with a tentative D call TRBD2 (6 bases). From germline, CDR1 is LGHDT and CDR2 YNNKEL (reference sequence). This CDR3 comprises 16 residues.

This clone has a count of ten or more. The chain carries TRBV9 and TRBJ1-3; perhaps TRBD1 as D (5 bases). Per the germline V gene, CDR1 is SGDLS and CDR2 is YYNGEE. The CDR3 loop spans 13 amino acids. The ends were cut back, 0 bases at V and 5 bases at J, with 6 bases in the middle. In nucleotides, the CDR3 is TGTGCCAGCAGCGTAGCAGGGCGAAACACCATATATTTT. This codes for CASSVAGRNTIYF.

V gene TRBV7-2 combines with J gene TRBJ2-5; 8 nucleotides line up with TRBD2. Trimming removed 5 bases from V and 5 bases from J; junction bases left unmatched: 10. Germline V lookup: CDR1 SGHTA, CDR2 FQGNSA. This CDR3 comprises 15 residues. This CDR3 is CASSLGGGRFETQYF. CDR3 DNA: TGTGCCAGCAGCCTCGGGGGCGGGAGGTTCGAGACCCAGTACTTC.

The V call is TRBV11-3, the J call TRBJ2-1; D might be TRBD2 (5 bases). This CDR3 is built from 15 residues. Per germline, CDR1 SGHNT and CDR2 YENEEA. Trimming removed 1 base at V and 11 bases at J, with 18 bases between. CDR3 nucleotides: TGTGCCAGCAGCTTAGCGGAGGTGGGAAACCGTAAGCAGTTCTTC. Translated: CASSLAEVGNRKQFF.

This clone was observed many times. The V call is TRBV20-1, the J call TRBJ2-5; a possible D gene is TRBD1 (5 bases). The V gene lost 4 bases and the J gene lost 3 bases, with 9 bases spanning the gap. CDR1 and CDR2 (germline): DFQATT, SNEGSKA (reference sequence). The CDR3 is 12 amino acids. The CDR3 coding sequence is TGCAGTGCTATAGTAGGGGAAGAGACCCAGTACTTC. Its protein product is CSAIVGEETQYF.

About this clone: An end of the junction does not agree with germline; a read error may underlie this. The rearrangement joins TRBV27 to TRBJ2-7; D may correspond to TRBD1 or TRBD2 (5 bases each). The CDR3 runs to 13 residues. The germline V gene has CDR1 MNHEY and CDR2 SMNVEV (reference sequence). Here the CDR3 DNA reads TGTGCCAGCAGCCCCTTCGGGGCCTACGACCAGAACTTC. Amino acids: CASSPFGAYDQNF.

This clone was found many times. This chain uses TRBV6-1 with TRBJ2-5; 12 bases are shared with TRBD1. The J segment lost 5 bases and the V segment lost 8 bases, leaving 3 bases of the junction unmatched. The CDR3 consists of 13 residues. Germline loops: CDR1 MNHNS, CDR2 SASEGT. DNA of the CDR3: TGTGCCAGCCGGGACAGGGGGCTTGAGACCCAGTACTTC. Amino acid sequence: CASRDRGLETQYF.

This clone showed up many times. The chain has TRBV6-1 and TRBJ2-5; possibly TRBD1 for D (5 bases). The CDR3 runs 13 residues. Germline V lookup: CDR1 MNHNS, CDR2 SASEGT. V was pared by 7 bases and J by 0 bases, with 9 bases between. CDR3: CASTQGYQETQYF. The CDR3 coding sequence is TGTGCCAGCACCCAGGGTTACCAAGAGACCCAGTACTTC.

Points on this clone: The junction and the germline gene differ at one end; a read error may be behind it. V usage is TRBV6-1 and J usage is TRBJ2-3; D is possibly TRBD1 or TRBD2 (5 bases each). Germline V gene lookup returns CDR1 MNHNS and CDR2 SASEGT. The CDR3 consists of 14 residues. DNA for the CDR3: TGTGCCAGCAGTGCGACAGAGGGGATAGATACTCAGTATTTT. It encodes CASSATEGIDTQYF.

This clone was recorded many times. The chain carries TRBV20-1 and TRBJ1-1; maybe TRBD1 (5 bases). The V gene's germline CDR1 is DFQATT and CDR2 SNEGSKA (reference sequence). The length of the CDR3 is 15 residues. V was pared by 3 bases and J by 0 bases, with 14 bases between. The CDR3 loop reads CSASRDGELNTEAFF. In DNA, the CDR3 is TGCAGTGCTAGTAGGGACGGAGAATTGAACACTGAAGCTTTCTTT.

The table lists this clone with many counts. The genes are TRBV11-3 and TRBJ2-7; TRBD2 matches 7 bases. Germline V lookup: CDR1 SGHNT, CDR2 YENEEA. The CDR3 contains 15 residues. V dropped 1 base and J dropped 2; count of bases not matched to a gene: 5. This CDR3 reads CASSLGGGGAYEQYF. CDR3 nucleotides: TGTGCCAGCAGCTTAGGGGGGGGGGGTGCCTACGAGCAGTACTTC.

In its sample, this clone was seen many times. J is TRBJ1-4 and V is TRBV27; D not certain. Germline values: CDR1 MNHEY, CDR2 SMNVEV (reference sequence). This CDR3 comprises 16 residues. V lost 10 bases, J lost 2 bases, and 20 bases lay in between. DNA for the CDR3: TGTGCCACCGCATTGGTAGCAAGTGGCACTAATGAAAAACTGTTTTTT. Protein sequence: CATALVASGTNEKLFF.